The 9 T cell receptor beta chains below all came from one sample that was sequenced in a study of OX40 agonist ivuxolimab in advanced cancers. Sequenced by immunoSEQ multiplex PCR; TCRdb stores in-frame clones only, minus some. Here the sample spans roughly 55,000 clones, 80% being singletons. Here the sequenced sample was CD4+ or CD8+ T cells sorted from blood, taken in a trial of the OX40 agonist ivuxolimab. Receptor source: an adult with an advanced solid tumor such as melanoma, head and neck, liver or kidney cancer.

CDR3 bases: TGTGCCAGCTCACAGGGGCTAGCGGAAGAGCAGTACTTC. This sequence encodes CASSQGLAEEQYF. This sequence joins TRBV18 and TRBJ2-7, with TRBD2 matching 7 bases. J gave up 7 bases and V 4 bases, and 7 bases lay outside the gene matches. The CDR3 consists of 13 residues. Germline V gene sequence: CDR1 KGHSH, CDR2 LQKENI. Together with reference TRBV18 and TRBJ2-7, the CDR3 gives the full variable domain: NAGVMQNPRHLVRRRGQEARLRCSPMKGHSHVYWYRQLPEEGLKFMVYLQKENIIDESGMPKERFSAEFPKEGPSILRIQQVVRGDSAAYFCASSQGLAEEQYFGPGTRLTVT.

J is TRBJ2-3 and V is TRBV6-1; tentatively, D is TRBD2 (6 bases). With 5 bases removed from V and 8 bases from J, the gap between germline ends came to 20 bases. The germline V gene encodes CDR1 MNHNS and CDR2 SASEGT. The CDR3 extends over 15 amino acids. CDR3: CASSFTREVEGTQYF. DNA of the CDR3: TGTGCCAGCAGTTTTACCAGGGAGGTGGAGGGTACGCAGTATTTT.

This clone was seen just once. The chain employs TRBV5-6 and TRBJ1-4, with TRBD1 identical over 10 bases. This CDR3 comprises 17 residues. The germline V gene has CDR1 SGHDT and CDR2 YYEEEE. Unmatched junction bases numbered 9, after V lost 0 bases and J lost 7 bases. In nucleotides, the CDR3 is TGTGCCAGCAGCTTGGGGATGGAGACAGGGGGCGGTGAAAAACTGTTTTTT. It yields the protein CASSLGMETGGGEKLFF.

The rearrangement joins TRBV15 to TRBJ2-3, with a weak D call TRBD1 (6 bases). Trimming stripped 5 bases from V and 1 base from J, with 13 bases between. Looked up from germline, CDR1 is LNHNV and CDR2 is YYDKDF (reference sequence). The CDR3 contains 15 residues. The CDR3 loop is CATSEDRLRTDTQYF. For the CDR3, the DNA is TGTGCCACCAGCGAGGACAGATTACGCACAGATACGCAGTATTTT.

The chain joins TRBV19 to TRBJ1-2; no definite D call. CDR1 LNHDA and CDR2 SQIVND come from the germline V gene (reference sequence). V lost 7 bases to trimming and J lost 2 bases, with 8 bases between them. The CDR3 sequence is 12 residues long. CDR3 DNA: TGTGCCAGTAAGGAAGGGAACTATGGCTACACCTTC. It encodes CASKEGNYGYTF.

This clone was counted only a few times. The CDR3 loop reads CASSQRLTGELFF. The CDR3 bases are TGTGCCAGCAGCCAAAGGCTCACCGGGGAGCTGTTTTTT. The V and J genes are TRBV14 and TRBJ2-2; D is unclear. V was trimmed by 2 bases and J by 4 bases, leaving 5 bases between them. Per the germline V gene, CDR1 is SGHDN and CDR2 is FVKESK. The CDR3 runs to 13 residues.

This clone was found once. The genes are TRBV28 and TRBJ1-6; TRBD1 agrees at 10 bases. The V and J ends lost 5 bases and 8 bases, in that order; junction bases with no gene match: 6. Per germline, CDR1 MDHEN and CDR2 SYDVKM. The CDR3 is 15 amino acids. The CDR3 DNA reads as TGTGCCAGCAGTGGAGTAGGGACAGGGGATTCACCCCTCCACTTT. This codes for CASSGVGTGDSPLHF.

The rearrangement links TRBV7-2 to TRBJ1-1; D uncertain. Trimming pared 5 bases from V and 5 bases from J, leaving 6 bases between. The length of the CDR3 is 11 residues. Germline CDR1 and CDR2: SGHTA and FQGNSA. The CDR3 here is CASSHYTEAFF. Here the CDR3 DNA reads TGTGCCAGCAGCCACTATACTGAAGCTTTCTTT. Together with reference TRBV7-2 and TRBJ1-1, the CDR3 gives the full variable domain: GAGVSQSPSNKVTEKGKDVELRCDPISGHTALYWYRQSLGQGLEFLIYFQGNSAPDKSGLPSDRFSAERTGGSVSTLTIQRTQQEDSAVYLCASSHYTEAFFGQGTRLTVV.

This rearrangement joins TRBV19 to TRBJ2-1; 11 positions match TRBD2. The V segment lost 10 bases and the J segment 8 bases; nucleotides outside the gene matches: 16. The germline CDR1 and CDR2 sequences are LNHDA and SQIVND (reference sequence). The CDR3 is 16 amino acids. The CDR3 here is CATGTSGTLPRDEQFF. Here the CDR3 DNA reads TGTGCCACTGGGACTAGCGGCACCCTTCCTCGGGATGAGCAGTTCTTC.